The rows below give T cell receptor beta chains drawn from one sample of a study of beta chain features in type 1 diabetes. Libraries were prepared by immunoSEQ multiplex PCR; TCRdb keeps only in-frame clonotypes and omits some of them. This sample yields some 150,000 clones, of which about 13% are seen a single time; 1.3% belongs to the top ten. Source material: central memory CD4+ T cells from blood. Receptors originate from a man aged 18 to 29 with type 1 diabetes. The CDR3 runs from the conserved cysteine through the conserved F or W. The D gene is left open where the match is weak. The size of a clone is reported for some rows only, either as once, few or many, or as a class for expanded clones.

TGTGCCAGCTCAGAGACAGACGCGAACACCGGGGAGCTGTTTTTT	CASSETDANTGELFF	TRBV18	TRBJ2-2	-	-	15
TGTGCCAGCAGCGCCCGACTGACCTACAATGAGCAGTTCTTC	CASSARLTYNEQFF	TRBV9	TRBJ2-1	few	-	14
TGTGCCAGCAGCGAGTCGACCAGGGGGCAAGCTTTCTTT	CASSESTRGQAFF	TRBV28	TRBJ1-1	few	TRBD1	13
TGTGCCAGCAGCCAAAGTAGCTCTGGAAACACCATATATTTT	CASSQSSSGNTIYF	TRBV7-2	TRBJ1-3	few	-	14
TGTGCCAGCAGCTTGGGGACTAGCGGGGTAGGGCCCGAGACCCAGTACTTC	CASSLGTSGVGPETQYF	TRBV7-8	TRBJ2-5	few	TRBD2	17
TGTGCCTGGAACCGGGGACAGTATCAGCCCCAGCATTTT	CAWNRGQYQPQHF	TRBV30	TRBJ1-5	few	TRBD1	13
TGTGCCAGCAGCTTAAGATGGGGGCAGGACCAGCCCCAGCATTTT	CASSLRWGQDQPQHF	TRBV7-2	TRBJ1-5	-	-	15
TGCGCCAGCAGCTCGATGGGCTCCGAGCAGTACTTC	CASSSMGSEQYF	TRBV5-1	TRBJ2-7	-	-	12
TGTGCCAGCAGCCGGGACAGGGGTCCTTACAATGAGCAGTTCTTC	CASSRDRGPYNEQFF	TRBV5-4	TRBJ2-1	-	TRBD1	15
TGTGCCAGCAGCCCTAGCGGGGGGTTTGCAGATACGCAGTATTTT	CASSPSGGFADTQYF	TRBV9	TRBJ2-3	-	TRBD2	15
TGTGCCAGTAGTATGGGGGTAGTCGCAGATACGCAGTATTTT	CASSMGVVADTQYF	TRBV19	TRBJ2-3	-	-	14
TGTGCCAGCAGTGAAGAAGCCGGACAGGCTGAAGCTTTCTTT	CASSEEAGQAEAFF	TRBV2	TRBJ1-1	few	TRBD1	14
TGTGCCAGCAGCTTGGAGTACACAGATACGCAGTATTTT	CASSLEYTDTQYF	TRBV5-4	TRBJ2-3	few	-	13
TGTGCCAGCAGCTCTCAGGGTCAGCCCCAGCATTTT	CASSSQGQPQHF	TRBV7-2	TRBJ1-5	-	-	12
TGTGCCAGCAGTCAAGGGTCGGCTAATGAAAAACTGTTTTTT	CASSQGSANEKLFF	TRBV7-9	TRBJ1-4	few	-	14
TGTGCCAGCAGCCGAGGGGATGAGCAGTTCTTC	CASSRGDEQFF	TRBV11-3	TRBJ2-1	-	-	11
TGTGCCAGCAGCTTAGTCCTGGGCTCCTATAATTCACCCCTCCACTTT	CASSLVLGSYNSPLHF	TRBV7-8	TRBJ1-6	-	-	16
TGTGCCAGCAGTTTCTTAAGCAGGGGTTCGGCCGCTACGCAGTATTTT	CASSFLSRGSAATQYF	TRBV6-5	TRBJ2-3	-	-	16
TGTGCCAGCAGCCGGGGTGGCAGGAACACCGGGGAGCTGTTTTTT	CASSRGGRNTGELFF	TRBV5-4	TRBJ2-2	-	-	15
TGCGCCAGCAGCTTGCAGGCAGAGGACGAGCAGTACTTC	CASSLQAEDEQYF	TRBV5-1	TRBJ2-7	few	-	13
TGTGCCAGCAGTCCCTCGGGGGGCAACACCATATATTTT	CASSPSGGNTIYF	TRBV9	TRBJ1-3	-	-	13
TGTGCCAGCAGCTTAGGACAGGTCAATGAGCAGTTCTTC	CASSLGQVNEQFF	TRBV7-6	TRBJ2-1	few	-	13
TGTGCCTGGAAGGACAGGCTCAACTATGGCTACACCTTC	CAWKDRLNYGYTF	TRBV30	TRBJ1-2	many	TRBD1	13
TGTGCCAGTGGGGATTTAAGCTCCTACGAGCAGTACTTC	CASGDLSSYEQYF	TRBV19	TRBJ2-7	-	-	13